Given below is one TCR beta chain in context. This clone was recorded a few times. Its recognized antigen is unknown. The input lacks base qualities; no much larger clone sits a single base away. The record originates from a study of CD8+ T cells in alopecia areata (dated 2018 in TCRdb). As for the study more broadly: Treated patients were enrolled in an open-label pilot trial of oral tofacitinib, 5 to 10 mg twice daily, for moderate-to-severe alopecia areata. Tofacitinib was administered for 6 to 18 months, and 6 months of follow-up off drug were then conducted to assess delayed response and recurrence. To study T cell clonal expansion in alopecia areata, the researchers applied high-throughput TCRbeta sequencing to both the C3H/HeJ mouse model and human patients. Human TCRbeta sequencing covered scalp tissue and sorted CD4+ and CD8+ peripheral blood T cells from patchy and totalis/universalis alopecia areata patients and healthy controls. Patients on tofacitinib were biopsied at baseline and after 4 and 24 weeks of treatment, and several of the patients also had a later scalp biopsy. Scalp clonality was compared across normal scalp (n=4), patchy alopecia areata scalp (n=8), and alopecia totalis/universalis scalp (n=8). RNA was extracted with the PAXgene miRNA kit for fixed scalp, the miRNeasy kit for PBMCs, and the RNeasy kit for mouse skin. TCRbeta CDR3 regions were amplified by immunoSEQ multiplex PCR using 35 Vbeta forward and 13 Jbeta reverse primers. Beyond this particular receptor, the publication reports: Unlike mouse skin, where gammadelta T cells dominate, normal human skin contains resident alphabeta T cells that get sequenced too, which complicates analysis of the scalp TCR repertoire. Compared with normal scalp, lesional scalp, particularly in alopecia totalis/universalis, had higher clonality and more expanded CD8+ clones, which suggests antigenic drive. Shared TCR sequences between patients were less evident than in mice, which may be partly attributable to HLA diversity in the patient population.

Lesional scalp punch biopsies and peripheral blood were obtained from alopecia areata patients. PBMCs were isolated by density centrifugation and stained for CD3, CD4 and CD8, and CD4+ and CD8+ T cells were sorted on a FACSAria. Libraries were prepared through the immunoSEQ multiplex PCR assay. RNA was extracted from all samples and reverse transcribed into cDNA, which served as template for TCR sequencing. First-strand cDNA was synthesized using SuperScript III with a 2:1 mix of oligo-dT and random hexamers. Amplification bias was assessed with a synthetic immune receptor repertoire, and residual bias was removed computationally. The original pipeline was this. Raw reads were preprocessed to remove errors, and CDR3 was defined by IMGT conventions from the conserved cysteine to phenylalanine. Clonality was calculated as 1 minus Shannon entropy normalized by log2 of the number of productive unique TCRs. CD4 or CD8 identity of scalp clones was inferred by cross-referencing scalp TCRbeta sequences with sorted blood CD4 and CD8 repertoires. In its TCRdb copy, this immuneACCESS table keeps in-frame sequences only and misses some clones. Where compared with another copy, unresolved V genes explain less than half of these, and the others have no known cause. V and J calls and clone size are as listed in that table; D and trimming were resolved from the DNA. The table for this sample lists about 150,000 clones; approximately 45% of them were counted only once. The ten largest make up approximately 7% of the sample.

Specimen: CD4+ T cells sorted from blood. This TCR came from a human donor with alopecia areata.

The nucleotides read TGTGCCAGCAGCTTGCCAGGGGGGAACACCGGGGAGCTGTTTTTT. Its protein product is CASSLPGGNTGELFF. The chain is assembled from TRBV5-4 and TRBJ2-2, with 7 bases in between that match TRBD1. The germline V gene (reference sequence) sets CDR1 to SGHNT and CDR2 to YYREEE. Trimming leaves V shorter by 1 base and J shorter by 1 base, with the junction holding 1 base beyond the gene matches. Inclusive of the bounding cysteine and phenylalanine, the CDR3 is 15 residues long. Only the CDR3 portion is preserved as DNA: 45 bases, with reading frame beginning at the first base.